Each of the 27 T cell receptor beta chains below was sequenced from the same sample in a study of blood T cell repertoires in COVID-19. This table comes from immunoSEQ multiplex PCR, and its TCRdb copy is limited to in-frame clones, with some not included. The data contain more than 60,000 clones, around two thirds of them singletons. Sample: peripheral blood. These receptors came from a human donor with acute or convalescent COVID-19. The donor label of this sample is uncertain.

The table lists this clone with a few counts. The rearrangement links TRBV11-3 to TRBJ2-2; 8 bases line up with TRBD1. In germline, CDR1 is SGHNT, CDR2 YENEEA. The CDR3 is made up of 16 amino acids. The V and J ends lost 4 bases and 3 bases, in that order; junction bases with no gene match: 7. Here the CDR3 reads CASSSLRGQHTGELFF. The CDR3, as DNA: TGTGCCAGCAGCTCACTCAGGGGGCAACACACCGGGGAGCTGTTTTTT.

In this sample, this clone turned up once. The chain couples TRBV5-1 to TRBJ2-2, with unresolved D. V was trimmed by 1 base and J by 4 bases, leaving 8 bases between them. The length of the CDR3 is 14 residues. Germline CDR1 reads SGHRS; CDR2 reads YFSETQ. The CDR3 sequence: CASSLSRITGELFF. The CDR3 DNA reads TGCGCCAGCAGCTTGAGCAGGATCACCGGGGAGCTGTTTTTT.

This clone was counted only a few times. This chain uses TRBV2 with TRBJ1-4, with 9 bases that match TRBD1. J was trimmed by 8 bases and V by 6 bases; bases with no gene match: 4. CDR1 is SNHLY and CDR2 is FYNNEI in the germline V gene. CDR3 length equals 13 residues. The CDR3 region is CASRGQGGEKLFF. The CDR3 bases are TGTGCCAGCAGGGGACAGGGTGGAGAAAAACTGTTTTTT.

The chain uses TRBV18 and TRBJ1-1; no clear D. V was clipped by 2 bases and J by 4 bases, with 8 bases between them. Germline CDR1 is KGHSH and CDR2 is LQKENI. The CDR3 extends over 13 amino acids. The CDR3 nucleotides are TGTGCCAGCTCACCAAGGGAGGGCACTGAAGCTTTCTTT. Its protein product is CASSPREGTEAFF.

The chain joins TRBV10-3 to TRBJ1-2; 11 bases match TRBD1. The V segment lost 4 bases and the J segment 1 base; nucleotides outside the gene matches: 5. Per the germline V gene, CDR1 is ENHRY and CDR2 is SYGVKD. The CDR3 is made up of 16 amino acids. CDR3 sequence: CAISAGQGGGNYGYTF. CDR3 coding DNA: TGTGCCATCAGTGCGGGACAGGGGGGAGGTAACTATGGCTACACCTTC.

This clone was seen more than once but under ten times. The rearrangement joins TRBV18 to TRBJ1-5; TRBD1 might be the D (6 bases). Germline lookup yields CDR1 KGHSH and CDR2 LQKENI. Between the trimmed V and J ends, which lost 10 bases and 4 bases, there was a span of 11 bases. CDR3 length: 12 residues. CDR3 in amino acids: CATRGPNQPQHF. The CDR3 nucleotides are TGTGCCACCAGGGGTCCAAATCAGCCCCAGCATTTT.

The chain links TRBV7-9 to TRBJ1-2; 7 bases are a match to TRBD1. This CDR3 contains 14 residues. V shed 4 bases, J shed 2 bases, and the junction held 4 bases outside the gene matches. Germline CDR1 is SEHNR and CDR2 is FQNEAQ (reference sequence). This chain's CDR3 is CASSWGTENYGYTF. CDR3 sequence (DNA): TGTGCCAGCAGCTGGGGGACAGAAAACTATGGCTACACCTTC. The full variable domain, in which reference TRBV7-9 and TRBJ1-2 provide the parts outside the CDR3, is DTGVSQNPRHKITKRGQNVTFRCDPISEHNRLYWYRQTLGQGPEFLTYFQNEAQLEKSRLLSDRFSAERPKGSFSTLEIQRTEQGDSAMYLCASSWGTENYGYTFGSGTRLTVV.

The genes are TRBV28 and TRBJ2-7, with 8 bases aligning to TRBD1. The trim removed 3 bases at V and 3 bases at J, leaving 10 bases unmatched. Germline CDR1 and CDR2: MDHEN and SYDVKM. This CDR3 has 16 amino acids. The CDR3 DNA follows: TGTGCCAGCAGTTTTTCCACAGGGGGACGGTACTACGAGCAGTACTTC. The encoded protein is CASSFSTGGRYYEQYF.

This clone was found a few times. The chain combines TRBV28 with TRBJ2-2; 7 nucleotides match TRBD1. Germline V gene data show CDR1 as MDHEN and CDR2 as SYDVKM. The CDR3 length is 13 residues. V was clipped by 7 bases and J by 6 bases; unmatched bases: 5. CDR3 bases: TGTGCCAGCAAGGGGGCCCCACCCGGGGAGCTGTTTTTT. As protein: CASKGAPPGELFF.

The V call is TRBV6-5, the J call TRBJ2-2, with TRBD2 identical over 7 bases. V lost 6 bases to trimming and J lost 6 bases; unmatched junction nucleotides: 7. From germline, CDR1 is MNHEY and CDR2 SVGAGI. CDR3 length equals 14 residues. CDR3 nucleotide sequence: TGTGCCAGCAGGGGGTGGGAGGGCCCCGGGGAGCTGTTTTTT. Translation gives CASRGWEGPGELFF.

This clone was seen at least ten times. The CDR3 loop reads CASRYPGRSYEQYF. CDR3 nucleotide sequence: TGTGCCAGCAGGTATCCCGGGAGGTCCTACGAGCAGTACTTC. V usage is TRBV11-2 and J usage is TRBJ2-7; 7 bases are a match to TRBD2. Trimming cost V 6 bases and J 1 base; bases outside gene matches: 6. Looked up from germline, CDR1 is SGHAT and CDR2 is FQNNGV. CDR3 length: 14 residues.

The table lists this clone with a few counts. The chain combines TRBV7-3 with TRBJ2-7, with 8 positions matching TRBD2. Germline V gene sequence: CDR1 SGHTA, CDR2 FQGTGA. The CDR3 contains 19 residues. The J segment lost 0 bases and the V segment lost 1 base, leaving 14 bases of the junction unmatched. This CDR3 reads CASSLSLLRAAGGSYEQYF. CDR3 nucleotide sequence: TGTGCCAGCAGCTTAAGTCTGTTGCGGGCGGCGGGAGGCTCCTACGAGCAGTACTTC.

V is TRBV12-3 or TRBV12-4 and J is TRBJ2-1, with TRBD1 as a possible D gene (6 bases). V lost 6 bases and J 8 bases, leaving 11 bases between the germline ends. This CDR3 has 12 residues. The CDR3 loop reads CASRLAGDEQFF. The CDR3, as DNA: TGTGCCAGCAGGCTAGCAGGGGATGAGCAGTTCTTC.

Concerning this clone: The germline gene is not matched at one end of the junction; a read error may be the cause. V is TRBV24-1 and J is TRBJ2-7; 8 nucleotides match TRBD1. Per the germline V gene, CDR1 is KGHDR and CDR2 is SFDVKD. The CDR3 has 15 residues. Here the CDR3 DNA reads TGTGCCGCCGCCGGTGGGGCAGGGGGCTCCCACGAGCAGTACTTC. Translation: CAAAGGAGGSHEQYF.

The V gene is TRBV9, the J gene TRBJ2-1; no reliable D call. This CDR3 comprises 12 residues. CDR1 and CDR2 from the germline V gene are SGDLS and YYNGEE. Trimming removed 2 bases from V and 8 bases from J, with 8 bases in between. Here the CDR3 reads CASSVRGDEQFF. For the CDR3, the DNA is TGTGCCAGCAGCGTGAGAGGCGATGAGCAGTTCTTC.

Remarks on this clone: No DNA is shown, since the ends of the CDR3 on it are uncertain; the CDR3 is the one TCRdb lists. The chain employs TRBV12-2 and TRBJ1-5; the table names TRBD1, a call not compared with the DNA. TRBV12-2 is labeled a pseudogene. The CDR3 totals 16 residues, both ends included. The CDR3 sequence is CASRLVAGGTNQPQHF.

This chain joins TRBV18 and TRBJ2-1; TRBD2 matches 9 bases. The CDR3 spans 15 residues. Germline CDR1 and CDR2: KGHSH and LQKENI. J gave up 5 bases and V 4 bases, and 6 bases lay outside the gene matches. CDR3 region: CASSQNSGSHNEQFF. CDR3 DNA sequence: TGTGCCAGCTCACAAAATAGCGGGAGCCACAATGAGCAGTTCTTC.

Many counts were recorded for this clone. The rearrangement joins TRBV24-1 to TRBJ2-7; tentatively, D is TRBD1 (6 bases). The CDR3 has 14 amino acids. Trimming took off 5 bases at V and 5 bases at J, with 15 bases between the two ends. CDR1 is KGHDR, CDR2 SFDVKD, per germline. CDR3 sequence (DNA): TGTGCCACCAGTGGCCTTCGACAGGCCCACGAGCAGTACGTC. Its protein is CATSGLRQAHEQYV.

This clone occurred a few times. V gene TRBV7-2 combines with J gene TRBJ2-1; 13 bases fit TRBD2. From germline, CDR1 is SGHTA and CDR2 FQGNSA. The CDR3 sequence is 14 residues long. V dropped 6 bases and J dropped 10; count of bases not matched to a gene: 6. The CDR3 DNA follows: TGTGCCAGCAGTCCGGGACTAGCGGGGATAGAGCAGTTCTTC. Translating it yields CASSPGLAGIEQFF.

This rearrangement joins TRBV4-2 to TRBJ2-5; 9 bases line up with TRBD2. The CDR3 is made up of 16 amino acids. V gave up 4 bases and J gave up 4 bases; unmatched junction bases: 10. Germline CDR1 and CDR2: LGHNA and YNFKEQ. The CDR3 loop is CASSPLGAGGPETQYF. For the CDR3, the DNA is TGTGCCAGCAGCCCGCTGGGGGCGGGAGGGCCAGAGACCCAGTACTTC.

This chain links TRBV28 with TRBJ1-4; a possible D gene is TRBD1 (6 bases). The ends were cut back, 4 bases at V and 5 bases at J, with 14 bases in the middle. This CDR3 region has 15 residues. Germline CDR1 MDHEN, CDR2 SYDVKM. The CDR3 region has the DNA TGTGCCAGCAGTTCAGGTGGGGGCCGAAATGAAAAACTGTTTTTT. It codes for CASSSGGGRNEKLFF.

This clone was observed a handful of times. The CDR3 coding sequence is TGCGCCAGCAGCTTGGGGGCGGGCTCCTACGAGCAGTACTTC. It is translated as CASSLGAGSYEQYF. The chain has TRBV5-1 and TRBJ2-7, with a tentative D call TRBD2 (5 bases). V was pared by 0 bases and J by 0 bases, with 7 bases between. The CDR3 has 14 residues. From germline, CDR1 is SGHRS and CDR2 YFSETQ.

This clone showed up just once. This rearrangement joins TRBV11-3 to TRBJ2-2; 10 nucleotides align to TRBD2. CDR3 length: 16 residues. The trim removed 5 bases at V and 4 bases at J, leaving 7 bases unmatched. Germline V gene data show CDR1 as SGHNT and CDR2 as YENEEA. CDR3 coding DNA: TGTGCCAGCAGCAGCCTAGCGGGGGCGGGCACCGGGGAGCTGTTTTTT. Its translation: CASSSLAGAGTGELFF.

The chain links TRBV28 to TRBJ1-1; maybe TRBD1 (6 bases). This CDR3 has 15 residues. Per the germline V gene, CDR1 is MDHEN and CDR2 is SYDVKM. With 3 bases removed from V and 6 bases from J, the gap between germline ends came to 17 bases. The CDR3: CASSLRGGAAAEAFF. CDR3 coding DNA: TGTGCCAGCAGTTTGCGAGGGGGGGCGGCGGCTGAAGCTTTCTTT.

This chain links TRBV3-1 (or the pseudogene TRBV3-2) with TRBJ1-3; 7 bases are a match to TRBD1. Trimming at V came to 5 bases and at J to 4 bases, leaving 2 bases not matched to a gene. Germline CDR1 LGHDT, CDR2 YNNKEL (reference sequence). The CDR3 runs 13 residues. The CDR3 spells CASSKQGGNTIYF. The CDR3 nucleotides read TGTGCCAGCAGCAAACAGGGGGGAAACACCATATATTTT.

The chain joins TRBV7-6 to TRBJ2-5, with TRBD1 identical over 9 bases. The V gene end was trimmed by 5 bases and the J gene end by 3 bases; junction bases not matched to a gene: 7. The CDR3 runs 15 residues. Germline assignment: CDR1 SGHVS and CDR2 FNYEAQ. The CDR3 DNA reads TGTGCCAGCAGCGCCTCGGGACAGGGCAAAGAGACCCAGTACTTC. Translating gives CASSASGQGKETQYF.

The chain couples TRBV18 to TRBJ2-5; D gene uncertain. Per the germline V gene, CDR1 is KGHSH and CDR2 is LQKENI. V was pared by 0 bases and J by 2 bases, with 7 bases between. The CDR3 covers 14 residues. CDR3 loop: CASSPPGLQETQYF. The DNA of the CDR3 is TGTGCCAGCTCACCACCGGGCTTACAAGAGACCCAGTACTTC. The variable domain in full, with the rest retrieved from reference TRBV18 and TRBJ2-5, is NAGVMQNPRHLVRRRGQEARLRCSPMKGHSHVYWYRQLPEEGLKFMVYLQKENIIDESGMPKERFSAEFPKEGPSILRIQQVVRGDSAAYFCASSPPGLQETQYFGPGTRLLVL.